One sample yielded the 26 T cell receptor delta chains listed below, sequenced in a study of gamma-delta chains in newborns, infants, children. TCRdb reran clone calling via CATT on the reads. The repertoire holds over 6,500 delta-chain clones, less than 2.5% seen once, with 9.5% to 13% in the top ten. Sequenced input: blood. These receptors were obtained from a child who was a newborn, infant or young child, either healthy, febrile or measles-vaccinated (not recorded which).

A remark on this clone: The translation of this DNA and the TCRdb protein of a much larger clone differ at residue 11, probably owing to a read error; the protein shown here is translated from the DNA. For the CDR3, the DNA is TGTGCCTGTGACCCGAGGGGGGATACGACCCCTTTGACAGCACAACTCTTCTTT. Protein product: CACDPRGDTTPLTAQLFF. The V gene is TRDV2, the J gene TRDJ2, with 10 bases aligning to TRDD3. V gave up 3 bases and J gave up 0 bases; unmatched junction bases: 9. This CDR3 contains 18 residues. In germline, CDR1 is GEAIGNYY, CDR2 EKD.

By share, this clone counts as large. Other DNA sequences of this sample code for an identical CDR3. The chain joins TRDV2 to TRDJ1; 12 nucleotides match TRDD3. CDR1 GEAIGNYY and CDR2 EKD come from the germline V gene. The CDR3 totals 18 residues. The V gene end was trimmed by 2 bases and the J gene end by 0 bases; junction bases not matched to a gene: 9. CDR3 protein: CACDNVLGDTRNTDKLIF. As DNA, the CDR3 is TGTGCCTGTGACAATGTACTGGGGGATACCAGGAACACCGATAAACTCATCTTT.

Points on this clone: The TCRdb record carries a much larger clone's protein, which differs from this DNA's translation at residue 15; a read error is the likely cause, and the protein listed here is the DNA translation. The CDR3: CACDTWGLSSWDTRRMFF. The CDR3 DNA is TGTGCCTGTGACACCTGGGGTCTTAGCTCCTGGGACACCCGACGGATGTTTTTC. V and J are TRDV2 and TRDJ3; D is possibly TRDD3 (5 bases). Germline V gene data show CDR1 as GEAIGNYY and CDR2 as EKD. The CDR3 spans 18 residues.

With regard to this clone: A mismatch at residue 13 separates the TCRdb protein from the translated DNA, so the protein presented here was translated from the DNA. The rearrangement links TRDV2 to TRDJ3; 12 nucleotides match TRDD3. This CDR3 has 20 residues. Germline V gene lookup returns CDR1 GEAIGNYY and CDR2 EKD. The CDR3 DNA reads TGTGCCTGTGACTCCGTACTGGGGGATACTAGCTCCCGGGACACCCGACGGATGTTTTTC. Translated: CACDSVLGDTSSRDTRRMFF.

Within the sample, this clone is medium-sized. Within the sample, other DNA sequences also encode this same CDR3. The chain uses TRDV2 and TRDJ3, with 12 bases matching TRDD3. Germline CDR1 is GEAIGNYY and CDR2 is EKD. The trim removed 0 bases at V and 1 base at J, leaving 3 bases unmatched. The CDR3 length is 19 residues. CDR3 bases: TGTGCCTGTGACACCGTACTGGGGGATACTTCCTGGGACACCCGACAGATGTTTTTC. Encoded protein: CACDTVLGDTSWDTRQMFF.

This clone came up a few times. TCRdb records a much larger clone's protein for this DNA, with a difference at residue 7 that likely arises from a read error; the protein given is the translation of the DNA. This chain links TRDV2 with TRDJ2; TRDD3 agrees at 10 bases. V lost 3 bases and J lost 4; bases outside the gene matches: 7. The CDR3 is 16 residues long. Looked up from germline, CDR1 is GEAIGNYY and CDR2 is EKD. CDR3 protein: CACDGVVGDTTAQLFF. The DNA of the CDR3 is TGTGCCTGTGACGGGGTGGTGGGGGATACGACAGCACAACTCTTCTTT.

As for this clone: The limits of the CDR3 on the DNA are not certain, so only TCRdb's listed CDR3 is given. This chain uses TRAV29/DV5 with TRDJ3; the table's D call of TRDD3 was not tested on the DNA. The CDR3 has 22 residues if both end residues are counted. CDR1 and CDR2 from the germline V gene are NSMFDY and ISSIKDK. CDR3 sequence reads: CSVLLCSSALGGYSWDTRQMFF.

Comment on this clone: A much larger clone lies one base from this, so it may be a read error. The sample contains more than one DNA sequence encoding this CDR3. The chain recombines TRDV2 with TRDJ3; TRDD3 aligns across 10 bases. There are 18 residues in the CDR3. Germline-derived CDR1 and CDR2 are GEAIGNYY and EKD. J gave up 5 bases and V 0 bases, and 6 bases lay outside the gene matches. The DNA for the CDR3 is TGTGCCTGTGACACCGGGCGGGGGATACGCAGGGACACCCGACAGATGTTTTTC. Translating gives CACDTGRGIRRDTRQMFF.

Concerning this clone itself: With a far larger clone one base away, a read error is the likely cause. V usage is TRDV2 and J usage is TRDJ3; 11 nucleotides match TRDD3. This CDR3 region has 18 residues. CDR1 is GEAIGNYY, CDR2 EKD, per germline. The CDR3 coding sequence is TGTGCCTGTGGCACCGTACTGGGGGATACCTGGGACACCCGACAGATGTTTTTC. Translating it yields CACGTVLGDTWDTRQMFF.

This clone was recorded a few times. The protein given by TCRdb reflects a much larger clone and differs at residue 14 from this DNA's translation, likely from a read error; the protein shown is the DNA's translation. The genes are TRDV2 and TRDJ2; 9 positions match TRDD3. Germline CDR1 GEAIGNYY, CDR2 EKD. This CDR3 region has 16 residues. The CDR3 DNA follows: TGCGCCTGTGACACCCTACTGGGGGAACCGACAGCACAACCCTTCTTT. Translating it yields CACDTLLGEPTAQPFF.

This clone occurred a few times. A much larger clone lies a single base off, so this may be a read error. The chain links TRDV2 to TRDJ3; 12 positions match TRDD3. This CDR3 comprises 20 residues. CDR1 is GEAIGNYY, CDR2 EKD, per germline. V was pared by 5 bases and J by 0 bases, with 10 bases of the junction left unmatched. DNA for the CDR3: TGTGCCTGTGGCTACTGGGGGATACCAAGACTCTCCTGGGACACCCGACAGATGTTTTTC. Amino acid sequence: CACGYWGIPRLSWDTRQMFF.

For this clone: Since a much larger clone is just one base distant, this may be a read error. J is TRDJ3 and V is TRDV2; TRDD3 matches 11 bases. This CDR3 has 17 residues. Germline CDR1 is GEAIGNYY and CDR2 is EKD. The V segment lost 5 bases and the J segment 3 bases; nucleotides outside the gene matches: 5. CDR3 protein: CACGSTGGYWDTRQMFF. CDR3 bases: TGTGCCTGTGGCAGTACTGGGGGATACTGGGACACCCGACAGATGTTTTTC.

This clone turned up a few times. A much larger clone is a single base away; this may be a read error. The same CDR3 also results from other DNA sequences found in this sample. In nucleotides, the CDR3 is TGTGCCTGTGACACCAGGGGGCCTAGTTCCTGGGACACCCGACAGATGTTTTTC. This translates into CACDTRGPSSWDTRQMFF. The chain couples TRDV2 to TRDJ3; D is possibly TRDD3 (5 bases). Germline CDR1 GEAIGNYY, CDR2 EKD. This CDR3 is built from 18 residues. The ends were cut back, 0 bases at V and 1 base at J, with 12 bases in the middle.

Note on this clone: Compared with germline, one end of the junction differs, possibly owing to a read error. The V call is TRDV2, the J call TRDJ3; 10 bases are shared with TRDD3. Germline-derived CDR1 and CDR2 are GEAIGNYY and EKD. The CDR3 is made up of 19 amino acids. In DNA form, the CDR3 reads TGTGCCTGTGACACCTCGTGGGGGATACAGACCTGGGACACCCGACAGTTGTTTTTC. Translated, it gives CACDTSWGIQTWDTRQLFF.

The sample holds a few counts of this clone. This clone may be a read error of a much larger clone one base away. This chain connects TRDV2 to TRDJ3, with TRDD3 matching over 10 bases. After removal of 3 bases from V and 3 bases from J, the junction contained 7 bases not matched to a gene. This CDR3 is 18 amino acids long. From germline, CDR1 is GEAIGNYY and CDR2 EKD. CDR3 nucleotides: TGTGCCTGTGACGTACCGGGGGATACGAGCTGGGACACCCGACAGATGTTTTTC. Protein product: CACDVPGDTSWDTRQMFF.

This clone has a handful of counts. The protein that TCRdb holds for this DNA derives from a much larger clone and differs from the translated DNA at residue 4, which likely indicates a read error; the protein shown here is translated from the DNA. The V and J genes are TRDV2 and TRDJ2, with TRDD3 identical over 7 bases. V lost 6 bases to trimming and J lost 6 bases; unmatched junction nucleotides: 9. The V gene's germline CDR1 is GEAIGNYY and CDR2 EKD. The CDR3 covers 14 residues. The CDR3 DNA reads TGTGCCTGTAACGCCTGGGGGGAGGCAGCACAACTCTTCTTT. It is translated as CACNAWGEAAQLFF.

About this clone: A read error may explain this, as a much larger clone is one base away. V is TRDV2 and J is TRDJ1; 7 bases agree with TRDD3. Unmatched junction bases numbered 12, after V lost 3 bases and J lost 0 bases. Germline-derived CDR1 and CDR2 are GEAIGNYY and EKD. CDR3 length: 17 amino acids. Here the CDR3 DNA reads TGTGCCTGTGACGCCGTAATGGGGGAATCGTACACCGATAAACTCATCTTT. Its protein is CACDAVMGESYTDKLIF.

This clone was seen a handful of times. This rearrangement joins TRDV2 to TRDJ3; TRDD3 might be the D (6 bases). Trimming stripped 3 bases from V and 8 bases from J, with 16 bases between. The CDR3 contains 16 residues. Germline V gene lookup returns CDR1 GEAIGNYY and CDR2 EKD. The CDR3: CACDPLTGTNTRQMFF. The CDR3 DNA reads TGTGCCTGTGACCCCCTTACTGGGACAAACACCCGACAGATGTTTTTC.

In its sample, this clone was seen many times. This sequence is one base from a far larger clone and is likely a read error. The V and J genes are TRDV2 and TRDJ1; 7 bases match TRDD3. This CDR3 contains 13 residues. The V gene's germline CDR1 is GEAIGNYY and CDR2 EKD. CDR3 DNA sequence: TGTGCCTGTGGCACCTGGGGGACCGATAAACTCATCTTT. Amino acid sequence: CACGTWGTDKLIF.

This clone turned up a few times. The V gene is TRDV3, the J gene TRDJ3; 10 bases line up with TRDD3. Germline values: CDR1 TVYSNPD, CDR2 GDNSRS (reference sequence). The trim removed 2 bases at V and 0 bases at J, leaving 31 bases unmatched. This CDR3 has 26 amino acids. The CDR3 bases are TGTGCCTTTGAGAGCGGGGCTAGGGATGGGTACTGGGGGATTTCCCGAAGCTCCTGGGACACCCGACAGATGTTTTTC. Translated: CAFESGARDGYWGISRSSWDTRQMFF.

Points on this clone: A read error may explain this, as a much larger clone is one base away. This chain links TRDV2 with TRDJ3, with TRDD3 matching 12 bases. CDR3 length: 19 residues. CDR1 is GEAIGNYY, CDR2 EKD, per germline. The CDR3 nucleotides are TGTGCCCGTGACACTGGGGGATACTCGAGCTCCTGGGACACCCGACAGATGTTTTTC. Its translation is CARDTGGYSSSWDTRQMFF.

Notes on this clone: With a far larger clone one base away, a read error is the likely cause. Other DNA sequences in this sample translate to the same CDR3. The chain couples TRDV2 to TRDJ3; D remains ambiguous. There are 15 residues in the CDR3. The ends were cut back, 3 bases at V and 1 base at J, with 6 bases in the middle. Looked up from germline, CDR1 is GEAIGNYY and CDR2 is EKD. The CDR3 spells CACDYASWDTRQMFF. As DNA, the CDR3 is TGTGCCTGTGACTACGCTTCCTGGGACACCCGACAGATGTTTTTC.

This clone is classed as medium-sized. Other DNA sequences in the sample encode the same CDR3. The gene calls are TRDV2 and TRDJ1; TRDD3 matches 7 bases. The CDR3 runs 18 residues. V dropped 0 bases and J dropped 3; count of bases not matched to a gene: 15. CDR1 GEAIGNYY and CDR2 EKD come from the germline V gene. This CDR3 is CACDTLPTGDPDPDKLIF. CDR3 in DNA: TGTGCCTGTGACACCCTACCTACTGGGGACCCCGATCCCGATAAACTCATCTTT.

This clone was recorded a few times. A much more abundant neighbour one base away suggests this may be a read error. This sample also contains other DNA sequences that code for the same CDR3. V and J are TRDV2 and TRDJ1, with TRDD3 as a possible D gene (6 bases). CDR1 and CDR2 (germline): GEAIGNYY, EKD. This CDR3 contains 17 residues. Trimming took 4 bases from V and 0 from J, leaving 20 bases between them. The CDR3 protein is CACDPVLGTPYTDKLIF. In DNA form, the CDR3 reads TGTGCCTGTGATCCCGTACTGGGAACCCCTTACACCGATAAACTCATCTTT.

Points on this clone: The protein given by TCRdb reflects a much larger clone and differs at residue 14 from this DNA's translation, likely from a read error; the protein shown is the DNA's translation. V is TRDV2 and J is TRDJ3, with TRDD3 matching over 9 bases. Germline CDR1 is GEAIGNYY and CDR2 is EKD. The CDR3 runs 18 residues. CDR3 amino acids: CACDSLGGYSWDTQQMFF. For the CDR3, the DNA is TGTGCCTGTGACAGTCTGGGGGGATACTCCTGGGACACCCAACAGATGTTTTTC.

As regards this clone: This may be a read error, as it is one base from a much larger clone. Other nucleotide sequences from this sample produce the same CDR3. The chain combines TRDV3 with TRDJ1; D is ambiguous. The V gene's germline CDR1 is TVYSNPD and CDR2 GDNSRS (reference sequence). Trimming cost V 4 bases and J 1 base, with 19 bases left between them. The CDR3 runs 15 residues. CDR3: CACVKGRGPTDKLIF. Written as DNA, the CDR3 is TGTGCCTGCGTCAAGGGGCGTGGACCCACCGATAAACTCATCTTT.